One sample yielded the 28 T cell receptor beta chains listed below, sequenced in a study of T cells in Graves' hyperthyroidism and ophthalmopathy. TCR beta CDR3 region amplification was performed from RNA transcripts. RT-PCR in the first round (using the HTBI primer set) targeted the TCR CDR3. Each CDR3 protein gets one entry after TCRdb re-called the multiplex PCR reads with MiXCR. The table includes more than 40,000 distinct CDR3 sequences, around 45% detected once. Sequencing was carried out using peripheral blood or thyroid tissue (not recorded which). These receptors were taken from a woman between 50 and 59 years old with Graves' hyperthyroidism.

This clonotype has ten or more counts. This may stem from a read error, because a much larger clone lies one nucleotide away. The chain uses TRBV11-2 and TRBJ1-4; D unclear. Germline assignment: CDR1 SGHAT and CDR2 FQNNGV. The CDR3 sequence is 11 residues long. The CDR3 DNA reads TGTGCCAGCAGCTTAGGGGCATCGCTGCTTTTT. Amino acids: CASSLGASLLF.

This chain connects TRBV24-1 to TRBJ2-7; 8 nucleotides align to TRBD1. V lost 10 bases, J lost 2 bases, and 15 bases stayed unmatched. The germline V gene encodes CDR1 KGHDR and CDR2 SFDVKD. The CDR3 covers 16 residues. The CDR3 region has the DNA TGTGCCACGCGAAACGCGAGGACAGGGCGAACCTACGAGCAGTACTTC. Its translation is CATRNARTGRTYEQYF.

This clonotype was seen ten or more times. The J gene is TRBJ1-5, the V gene TRBV7-2; D is possibly TRBD1 (5 bases). V shed 5 bases and J shed 5 bases, with 13 bases lying between them. Per the germline V gene, CDR1 is SGHTA and CDR2 is FQGNSA. This CDR3 has 14 residues. DNA for the CDR3: TGTGCCAGCAGCGAAGGTGGGGGATATCAGCCCCAGCATTTT. Translated, it gives CASSEGGGYQPQHF.

This clonotype was observed at least ten times. The chain carries TRBV11-2 and TRBJ2-3; 8 bases agree with TRBD1. This CDR3 comprises 15 residues. V shed 5 bases and J 2 bases; nucleotides not matched to a gene: 6. Looked up from germline, CDR1 is SGHAT and CDR2 is FQNNGV. The CDR3 sequence is CASSLRGRLTDTQYF. The CDR3 DNA follows: TGTGCCAGCAGCCTCAGGGGGCGTCTCACAGATACGCAGTATTTT.

V is TRBV27 and J is TRBJ1-1; no clear D. The CDR3 contains 16 residues. V was pared by 3 bases and J by 4 bases, with 18 bases between. From germline, CDR1 is MNHEY and CDR2 SMNVEV (reference sequence). CDR3 residues: CASSFDPRTGSTEAFF. In nucleotides, the CDR3 is TGTGCCAGCAGTTTCGACCCCCGGACTGGGAGCACTGAAGCTTTCTTT.

This clonotype was seen ten or more times. V gene TRBV11-2 combines with J gene TRBJ1-3; D remains ambiguous. From germline, CDR1 is SGHAT and CDR2 FQNNGV. This CDR3 comprises 13 residues. Between the trimmed V and J ends, which lost 7 bases and 0 bases, there was a span of 7 bases. The CDR3 DNA reads TGTGCCAGCACCAGTAGCTCTGGAAACACCATATATTTT. This encodes CASTSSSGNTIYF.

A note on this clonotype: This may arise from a read error, as a much more abundant clone is one base away. The gene calls are TRBV7-2 and TRBJ2-7; TRBD1 aligns across 7 bases. CDR1 is SGHTA, CDR2 FQGNSA, per germline. Unmatched junction bases numbered 22, after V lost 11 bases and J lost 3 bases. The CDR3 length is 17 residues. CDR3 loop: CASKSGTEPITNYEQYF. DNA of the CDR3: TGTGCCTCAAAATCCGGGACAGAACCAATAACAAACTACGAGCAGTACTTC.

Concerning this clonotype: The junction departs from germline at one end; a sequencing error may be responsible. The V and J genes are TRBV9 and TRBJ2-7, with D maybe TRBD1 (8 bases). The CDR3 spans 16 residues. CDR1 is SGDLS and CDR2 is YYNGEE in the germline V gene. CDR3: CASSAPDRGGGYEQYF. For the CDR3, the DNA is TGCGCCAGCAGCGCACCTGACAGGGGAGGGGGCTACGAGCAGTACTTC.

The chain employs TRBV5-1 and TRBJ1-3; D not resolved. The CDR3 loop spans 13 amino acids. V lost 3 bases and J 5 bases, leaving 9 bases between the germline ends. Germline lookup yields CDR1 SGHRS and CDR2 YFSETQ. The CDR3 loop is CASSSRNRNTIYF. CDR3 coding DNA: TGCGCCAGCAGCTCACGGAATAGAAACACCATATATTTT.

The chain couples TRBV12-5 to TRBJ2-3; no clear D gene. CDR3 length: 18 amino acids. V was clipped by 0 bases and J by 4 bases, with 20 bases between them. Germline CDR1 LGHNT, CDR2 FRNRAP. The CDR3 sequence is CASGLVPFTDLPPDTQYF. CDR3 DNA: TGTGCTAGTGGTTTGGTTCCATTCACGGATCTCCCACCAGATACGCAGTATTTT.

The count of this clonotype is one. V is TRBV29-1 and J is TRBJ1-1, with D possibly TRBD1 on 6 matching bases. Germline CDR1 is SQVTM and CDR2 is ANQGSEA. Trimming cost V 4 bases and J 3 bases, with 9 bases left between them. CDR3 length: 12 residues. For the CDR3, the DNA is TGCAGCGTTGTGGGGGCAGACACTGAAGCTTTCTTT. Protein: CSVVGADTEAFF.

CDR3 region: CAISDDQGTPYGYTF. Written as DNA, the CDR3 is TGTGCCATCAGTGATGACCAGGGGACTCCCTATGGCTACACCTTC. The J gene is TRBJ1-2, the V gene TRBV10-3, with D possibly being TRBD1 (6 bases). Germline V lookup: CDR1 ENHRY, CDR2 SYGVKD. The CDR3 is 15 amino acids. Trimming stripped 3 bases from V and 4 bases from J, with 15 bases between.

Notes on this clonotype: The germline gene is not matched at one end of the junction; a read error may be the cause. The V gene is TRBV7-9, the J gene TRBJ1-2; D is ambiguous. Germline V gene data show CDR1 as SEHNR and CDR2 as FQNEAQ (reference sequence). The CDR3 loop spans 12 amino acids. For the CDR3, the DNA is TGTGCCAGCAGCGGACCCCTAAACTATGGCTCCTTC. This encodes CASSGPLNYGSF.

This clonotype occurred many times. CDR3 sequence reads: CASSRSKNEQFF. The CDR3 bases are TGTGCCAGCAGCCGGAGTAAGAATGAGCAGTTCTTC. The chain employs TRBV7-9 and TRBJ2-1, with no clear D. Deletions cut 5 bases from V and 7 bases from J, with 9 bases between. The CDR3 runs 12 residues. CDR1 and CDR2 from the germline V gene are SEHNR and FQNEAQ (reference sequence). Using reference TRBV7-9 and TRBJ2-1 for the parts outside the CDR3, the full variable domain is DTGVSQNPRHKITKRGQNVTFRCDPISEHNRLYWYRQTLGQGPEFLTYFQNEAQLEKSRLLSDRFSAERPKGSFSTLEIQRTEQGDSAMYLCASSRSKNEQFFGPGTRLTVL.

The chain uses TRBV20-1 and TRBJ2-7; D is perhaps TRBD2 (5 bases). Trimming stripped 7 bases from V and 3 bases from J, with 13 bases between. The CDR3 runs to 12 residues. Germline V gives CDR1 DFQATT, CDR2 SNEGSKA (reference sequence). In DNA form, the CDR3 reads TGCAGTGGGGGAGTACTGGGCTACGAGCAGTACTTC. Its translation: CSGGVLGYEQYF.

This clonotype occurred many times. The J gene is TRBJ1-1, the V gene TRBV7-2; D is uncertain. This CDR3 spans 15 amino acids. Germline values: CDR1 SGHTA, CDR2 FQGNSA. V lost 4 bases, J lost 8 bases, and 20 bases lay in between. The CDR3 loop reads CASSYIATAATEAFF. CDR3 coding DNA: TGTGCCAGCAGCTACATTGCAACGGCCGCGACGGAAGCTTTCTTT. The full variable domain, completed using reference TRBV7-2 and TRBJ1-1, is GAGVSQSPSNKVTEKGKDVELRCDPISGHTALYWYRQSLGQGLEFLIYFQGNSAPDKSGLPSDRFSAERTGGSVSTLTIQRTQQEDSAVYLCASSYIATAATEAFFGQGTRLTVV.

This clonotype was found many times. This rearrangement joins TRBV9 to TRBJ1-3; no definite D call. CDR3 length equals 16 residues. Trimming removed 0 bases at V and 2 bases at J, with 12 bases between. Germline V gene sequence: CDR1 SGDLS, CDR2 YYNGEE. In nucleotides, the CDR3 is TGTGCCAGCAGCGTAGATTCCGGAGGAACTGGAAACACCATATATTTT. Translated: CASSVDSGGTGNTIYF.

This clonotype was counted many times. The V call is TRBV20-1, the J call TRBJ2-5; 10 positions match TRBD2. Germline CDR1 is DFQATT and CDR2 is SNEGSKA (reference sequence). Trimming at V came to 2 bases and at J to 5 bases, leaving 11 bases not matched to a gene. The CDR3 is 16 amino acids. Here the CDR3 reads CSARLRASGSLETQYF. CDR3 in DNA: TGCAGTGCTAGATTAAGGGCTAGCGGGAGTTTGGAGACCCAGTACTTC.

This clonotype was seen at least ten times. The chain employs TRBV7-3 and TRBJ2-2; weak D call: TRBD2 (6 bases). Between the trimmed V and J ends, which lost 2 bases and 4 bases, there was a span of 17 bases. Germline CDR1 is SGHTA and CDR2 is FQGTGA. The CDR3 has 17 amino acids. CDR3 in DNA: TGTGCCAGCAGCTTAGATATACGGGAGTCTGGCACCGGGGAGCTGTTTTTT. Encoded protein: CASSLDIRESGTGELFF.

Many counts were recorded for this clonotype. The rearrangement uses TRBV29-1 and TRBJ1-5; D remains unclear. Trimming cost V 4 bases and J 5 bases, with 12 bases left between them. Germline V gene data show CDR1 as SQVTM and CDR2 as ANQGSEA. CDR3 length: 13 amino acids. CDR3 in DNA: TGCAGCGTTGGTTCGCAGGTGGATCAGCCCCAGCATTTT. Translating gives CSVGSQVDQPQHF.

By sample fraction, this clonotype is large. V is TRBV20-1 and J is TRBJ1-4; the D is unclear. The length of the CDR3 is 16 residues. The V end lost 1 base, the J end lost 4 bases, and 16 bases lay between the germline ends. Germline-derived CDR1 and CDR2 are DFQATT and SNEGSKA (reference sequence). The DNA for the CDR3 is TGCAGTGCTAGAGCGTTTAAGACGAGCAATAATGAAAAACTGTTTTTT. As protein: CSARAFKTSNNEKLFF.

This clonotype was counted at least ten times. This chain uses TRBV4-1 with TRBJ2-2; D not certain. CDR3 size: 13 residues. Trimming cost V 4 bases and J 4 bases, with 7 bases left between them. Germline CDR1 is MGHRA and CDR2 is YSYEKL. In DNA form, the CDR3 reads TGCGCCAGCAGCCTTTTAGGCACCGGGGAGCTGTTTTTT. It encodes CASSLLGTGELFF.

The V and J genes are TRBV5-1 and TRBJ2-3; tentative D call: TRBD1 (6 bases). The length of the CDR3 is 15 residues. V was shortened by 7 bases and J by 2 bases, with 17 bases between the two germline ends. Germline V gene data show CDR1 as SGHRS and CDR2 as YFSETQ. For the CDR3, the DNA is TGCGCCAGCCGCCCAGGGGCCAGGGCCACAGATACGCAGTATTTT. The encoded protein is CASRPGARATDTQYF. The complete variable domain, with remaining parts taken from reference TRBV5-1 and TRBJ2-3, reads KAGVTQTPRYLIKTRGQQVTLSCSPISGHRSVSWYQQTPGQGLQFLFEYFSETQRNKGNFPGRFSGRQFSNSRSEMNVSTLELGDSALYLCASRPGARATDTQYFGPGTRLTVL.

The gene calls are TRBV20-1 and TRBJ1-2, with D unclear. The germline gives CDR1 DFQATT, CDR2 SNEGSKA (reference sequence). V was shortened by 6 bases and J by 9 bases, with 20 bases between the two germline ends. CDR3 length: 13 residues. CDR3 nucleotide sequence: TGCAGTGCCAAGACGGAGTACTATCGGAGCTACACCTTC. Translating gives CSAKTEYYRSYTF.

At least ten counts were recorded for this clonotype. This chain uses TRBV11-2 with TRBJ1-1; D unresolved. Per germline, CDR1 SGHAT and CDR2 FQNNGV. This CDR3 contains 13 residues. Trimming cost V 0 bases and J 2 bases, with 4 bases left between them. CDR3 nucleotides: TGTGCCAGCAGCTTAGACATAAACACTGAAGCTTTCTTT. This sequence encodes CASSLDINTEAFF.

This chain joins TRBV15 and TRBJ1-2, with a tentative D call TRBD1 (6 bases). This CDR3 contains 14 residues. Trimming took 0 bases from V and 8 from J, leaving 13 bases between them. From germline, CDR1 is LNHNV and CDR2 YYDKDF (reference sequence). The CDR3 DNA is TGTGCCACCAGCAGAGACAGGGGAAGTAGGGGCTACACCTTC. As protein: CATSRDRGSRGYTF.

Details on this clonotype: This sequence may be a read error, since a much larger clone differs from it by one base. The chain uses TRBV19 and TRBJ1-1, with TRBD1 matching over 8 bases. The germline gives CDR1 LNHDA, CDR2 SQIVND (reference sequence). The CDR3 totals 14 residues. V was clipped by 8 bases and J by 5 bases; unmatched bases: 10. The CDR3 is CASAQQGDRTEAFF. The CDR3 coding sequence is TGTGCCAGTGCCCAACAGGGGGATCGGACTGAAGCTTTCTTT. Combining the CDR3 with reference TRBV19 and TRBJ1-1 gives the whole variable domain DGGITQSPKYLFRKEGQNVTLSCEQNLNHDAMYWYRQDPGQGLRLIYYSQIVNDFQKGDIAEGYSVSREKKESFPLTVTSAQKNPTAFYLCASAQQGDRTEAFFGQGTRLTVV.

This chain joins TRBV29-1 and TRBJ2-7; 9 nucleotides match TRBD1. The CDR3 extends over 15 amino acids. Trimming took 3 bases from V and 3 from J; bases not matched to a gene: 9. Germline CDR1 SQVTM, CDR2 ANQGSEA. CDR3 residues: CSVEKDRGRGYEQYF. The DNA of the CDR3 is TGCAGCGTTGAGAAGGACAGGGGACGGGGCTACGAGCAGTACTTC.